Shown below are 24 T cell receptor beta chains from a single sample sequenced in a study of OX40 agonist ivuxolimab in advanced cancers. Sequenced by immunoSEQ multiplex PCR; TCRdb stores in-frame clones only, minus some. The table records tens of thousands of clones, roughly 80% of them present only once. The sequences come from CD4+ or CD8+ T cells sorted from blood, collected in a trial of the OX40 agonist ivuxolimab. Receptors were obtained from an adult with an advanced solid tumor such as melanoma, head and neck, liver or kidney cancer.

A few counts support this clone. This chain's CDR3 is CASTMTSSVGEQYF. In nucleotides, the CDR3 is TGTGCCAGCACTATGACTAGCTCGGTCGGCGAGCAGTACTTC. The genes are TRBV2 and TRBJ2-7; 7 bases are a match to TRBD2. The length of the CDR3 is 14 residues. CDR1 and CDR2 from the germline V gene are SNHLY and FYNNEI. V lost 7 bases to trimming and J lost 6 bases; unmatched junction nucleotides: 12.

The rearrangement links TRBV27 to TRBJ2-5; tentative D call: TRBD2 (7 bases). The germline V gene encodes CDR1 MNHEY and CDR2 SMNVEV (reference sequence). Trimming left V 8 bases short and J 1 base short, with 17 bases between. The CDR3 length is 15 residues. CDR3 amino acids: CASGSQRGAQETQYF. In nucleotides, the CDR3 is TGTGCCAGCGGCTCGCAACGGGGGGCCCAAGAGACCCAGTACTTC.

This chain connects TRBV4-3 to TRBJ2-3; D not certain. Between the trimmed V and J ends, which lost 0 bases and 3 bases, there was a span of 10 bases. Germline loops: CDR1 LGHNA, CDR2 YSLEER. The CDR3 spans 15 residues. As DNA, the CDR3 is TGCGCCAGCAGCCAAGAGGACCTAGTGACAGATACGCAGTATTTT. Translating gives CASSQEDLVTDTQYF.

The chain couples TRBV4-3 to TRBJ2-7; D is unresolved. From germline, CDR1 is LGHNA and CDR2 YSLEER. CDR3 size: 14 residues. V dropped 0 bases and J dropped 1 base, with 7 bases sitting between them. CDR3 region: CASSQDQPSYEQYF. The CDR3, as DNA: TGCGCCAGCAGCCAAGATCAGCCTTCCTACGAGCAGTACTTC.

The chain joins TRBV6-1 to TRBJ1-1; D is unclear. The germline V gene has CDR1 MNHNS and CDR2 SASEGT. The CDR3 contains 10 residues. Trimming took 8 bases from V and 10 from J, leaving 11 bases between them. The CDR3 bases are TGTGCCAGCGGACCCCGCGGAGCTTTCTTT. Protein: CASGPRGAFF.

This clone was picked up a small number of times. The junction departs from germline at one end; a sequencing error may be responsible. V usage is TRBV5-3 and J usage is TRBJ1-1, with D possibly matching TRBD1 (6 bases). TRBV5-3 is an open reading frame whose function is uncertain. The CDR3 length is 13 residues. CDR3 amino acids: CASSLEGGTEAFF. The CDR3 bases are TGTGCCAGCAGCTTGGAAGGGGGGACTGAAGCTTTCTTT.

The chain is built from TRBV6-1 and TRBJ1-6; no firm D call. Between the trimmed V and J ends, which lost 6 bases and 7 bases, there was a span of 7 bases. This CDR3 spans 12 amino acids. CDR1 MNHNS and CDR2 SASEGT come from the germline V gene. The CDR3 DNA reads TGTGCCAGCAGAATGGGAAATTCACCCCTCCACTTT. Protein sequence: CASRMGNSPLHF.

V is TRBV4-1 and J is TRBJ1-1, with D possibly matching TRBD1 (5 bases). This CDR3 contains 14 residues. Trimming took 3 bases from V and 7 from J, leaving 15 bases between them. Germline-derived CDR1 and CDR2 are MGHRA and YSYEKL. The CDR3 DNA sequence: TGCGCCAGCAGCCACGCCGGGACGCTGAGTGAAGCTTTCTTT. Protein sequence: CASSHAGTLSEAFF.

This sequence joins TRBV9 and TRBJ1-2; D not resolved. The V end was cut by 0 bases, the J end by 4 bases, with 19 bases between. Germline CDR1 SGDLS, CDR2 YYNGEE. The CDR3 extends over 17 amino acids. The CDR3 spells CASSVEGSLPTGYGYTF. The CDR3 region has the DNA TGTGCCAGCAGCGTAGAGGGCAGTCTCCCAACGGGCTATGGCTACACCTTC.

In its sample, this clone was seen once. This chain uses TRBV13 with TRBJ1-1; 10 positions agree with TRBD1. The CDR3 has 12 amino acids. Per germline, CDR1 PRHDT and CDR2 FYEKMQ (reference sequence). The J segment lost 11 bases and the V segment lost 5 bases, leaving 5 bases of the junction unmatched. The CDR3 DNA reads TGTGCCAGCAGCGCGACAGGGGGCCCGGCTTTCTTT. Translating it yields CASSATGGPAFF.

V usage is TRBV27 and J usage is TRBJ2-4; tentatively, D is TRBD1 or TRBD2 (7 bases each). Trimming took off 6 bases at V and 10 bases at J, with 19 bases between the two ends. The germline V gene has CDR1 MNHEY and CDR2 SMNVEV (reference sequence). This CDR3 is 14 amino acids long. The CDR3 DNA sequence: TGTGCCAGCAGCCTCAGGGGGGGGTCTTCTATTCAGTACTTC. It yields the protein CASSLRGGSSIQYF.

The chain employs TRBV29-1 and TRBJ1-3; D is possibly TRBD1 (6 bases). V was trimmed by 6 bases and J by 0 bases, leaving 18 bases between them. Per the germline V gene, CDR1 is SQVTM and CDR2 is ANQGSEA. CDR3 length: 16 residues. The CDR3 loop reads CSVVPGGASSGNTIYF. CDR3 in DNA: TGCAGCGTCGTTCCCGGGGGGGCCAGCTCTGGAAACACCATATATTTT. The whole variable domain, remainder taken from reference TRBV29-1 and TRBJ1-3, is SAVISQKPSRDICQRGTSLTIQCQVDSQVTMMFWYRQQPGQSLTLIATANQGSEATYESGFVIDKFPISRPNLTFSTLTVSNMSPEDSSIYLCSVVPGGASSGNTIYFGEGSWLTVV.

V and J are TRBV5-1 and TRBJ2-2, with D possibly matching TRBD1 (6 bases). The CDR3 is 15 amino acids. The V gene's germline CDR1 is SGHRS and CDR2 YFSETQ. V lost 4 bases to trimming and J lost 4 bases, with 14 bases between them. The CDR3 loop reads CASSPTGTSTGELFF. The DNA for the CDR3 is TGCGCCAGCAGCCCAACAGGGACGAGCACCGGGGAGCTGTTTTTT.

A remark on this clone: The sample carries other DNA sequences with the same CDR3. The chain is built from TRBV20-1 and TRBJ2-7; 7 nucleotides line up with TRBD1. V was pared by 7 bases and J by 2 bases, with 2 bases of the junction left unmatched. CDR1 DFQATT and CDR2 SNEGSKA come from the germline V gene (reference sequence). This CDR3 is built from 11 residues. DNA for the CDR3: TGCAGTGGCGACAGGGCCTACGAGCAGTACTTC. Protein product: CSGDRAYEQYF.

The J gene is TRBJ1-1, the V gene TRBV5-1; unclear D gene. Trimming shortened V by 2 bases and J by 2 bases, and 13 bases separated the two germline ends. The CDR3 length is 15 residues. CDR1 SGHRS and CDR2 YFSETQ come from the germline V gene. The CDR3 sequence: CASSFRQSRNTEAFF. CDR3 nucleotide sequence: TGCGCCAGCAGCTTTAGGCAAAGTAGAAACACTGAAGCTTTCTTT. The full variable domain, completed using reference TRBV5-1 and TRBJ1-1, is KAGVTQTPRYLIKTRGQQVTLSCSPISGHRSVSWYQQTPGQGLQFLFEYFSETQRNKGNFPGRFSGRQFSNSRSEMNVSTLELGDSALYLCASSFRQSRNTEAFFGQGTRLTVV.

This clone was observed once. V gene TRBV6-4 combines with J gene TRBJ1-2; 8 bases are a match to TRBD1. Germline CDR1 MRHNA, CDR2 SNTAGT. There are 13 residues in the CDR3. V was clipped by 6 bases and J by 4 bases; unmatched bases: 4. The CDR3 DNA sequence: TGTGCCAGCAGACAGGGGGAGGGCTATGGCTACACCTTC. Its translation: CASRQGEGYGYTF.

The V and J genes are TRBV13 and TRBJ1-2; D gene uncertain. Germline assignment: CDR1 PRHDT and CDR2 FYEKMQ (reference sequence). This CDR3 spans 14 amino acids. V was cut by 2 bases and J by 5 bases, with 12 bases left in between. The CDR3 DNA reads as TGTGCCAGCAGCTTACCCTCGTTGGGGTATGGCTACACCTTC. Its translation is CASSLPSLGYGYTF.

The chain joins TRBV7-9 to TRBJ1-4; D possibly corresponds to TRBD1 (6 bases). V was cut by 5 bases and J by 8 bases, with 18 bases left in between. There are 15 residues in the CDR3. Germline CDR1 is SEHNR and CDR2 is FQNEAQ (reference sequence). The CDR3 is CASSETQGIGEKLFF. In nucleotides, the CDR3 is TGTGCCAGCAGCGAAACCCAGGGGATCGGCGAAAAACTGTTTTTT.

The chain links TRBV19 to TRBJ2-5; 8 bases align to TRBD2. Germline CDR1 LNHDA, CDR2 SQIVND (reference sequence). V dropped 1 base and J dropped 2; count of bases not matched to a gene: 0. The CDR3 is made up of 14 amino acids. CDR3 DNA: TGTGCCAGTAGTATAGCTAGCGGGCAAGAGACCCAGTACTTC. Its translation: CASSIASGQETQYF. The complete variable domain, with remaining parts taken from reference TRBV19 and TRBJ2-5, reads DGGITQSPKYLFRKEGQNVTLSCEQNLNHDAMYWYRQDPGQGLRLIYYSQIVNDFQKGDIAEGYSVSREKKESFPLTVTSAQKNPTAFYLCASSIASGQETQYFGPGTRLLVL.

The chain combines TRBV19 with TRBJ2-1, with 7 bases that match TRBD1. This CDR3 region has 14 residues. Germline CDR1 is LNHDA and CDR2 is SQIVND (reference sequence). The V gene end was trimmed by 3 bases and the J gene end by 6 bases; junction bases not matched to a gene: 5. Here the CDR3 DNA reads TGTGCCAGTAGTATTCCGGGACAGCTCAATGAGCAGTTCTTC. This encodes CASSIPGQLNEQFF.

The chain employs TRBV15 and TRBJ1-6, with a tentative D call TRBD1 (5 bases). Germline CDR1 and CDR2: LNHNV and YYDKDF (reference sequence). V shed 1 base and J shed 10 bases, with 14 bases lying between them. This CDR3 spans 15 amino acids. CDR3 amino acids: CATSRGRQGRSPLHF. In DNA form, the CDR3 reads TGTGCCACCAGCAGAGGAAGGCAGGGCAGGTCACCCCTCCACTTT. Drawing the rest from reference TRBV15 and TRBJ1-6, the complete variable domain is DAMVIQNPRYQVTQFGKPVTLSCSQTLNHNVMYWYQQKSSQAPKLLFHYYDKDFNNEADTPDNFQSRRPNTSFCFLDIRSPGLGDTAMYLCATSRGRQGRSPLHFGNGTRLTVT.

The chain uses TRBV7-8 and TRBJ2-1; 10 bases fit TRBD2. This CDR3 contains 16 residues. V lost 5 bases, J lost 5 bases, and 9 bases stayed unmatched. Germline CDR1 SGHVS, CDR2 FQNEAQ. CDR3 sequence (DNA): TGTGCCAGCAGCCGGGGACGGACTAGCGGCAACAATGAGCAGTTCTTC. This sequence encodes CASSRGRTSGNNEQFF. The full variable domain, in which reference TRBV7-8 and TRBJ2-1 provide the parts outside the CDR3, is GAGVSQSPRYKVAKRGQDVALRCDPISGHVSLFWYQQALGQGPEFLTYFQNEAQLDKSGLPSDRFFAERPEGSVSTLKIQRTQQEDSAVYLCASSRGRTSGNNEQFFGPGTRLTVL.

This sequence joins TRBV27 and TRBJ1-2, with 7 positions matching TRBD1. CDR1 and CDR2 (germline): MNHEY, SMNVEV (reference sequence). This CDR3 has 14 amino acids. V was clipped by 2 bases and J by 4 bases; unmatched bases: 4. This chain's CDR3 is CASSLAPGGYGYTF. The DNA of the CDR3 is TGTGCCAGCAGTTTAGCTCCAGGGGGCTATGGCTACACCTTC.

The genes are TRBV6-5 and TRBJ1-2; D uncertain. CDR1 MNHEY and CDR2 SVGAGI come from the germline V gene. Trimming left V 2 bases short and J 4 bases short, with 11 bases between. The CDR3 is made up of 14 amino acids. DNA of the CDR3: TGTGCCAGCAGTTACAGACCCACCCTCTATGGCTACACCTTC. Its protein is CASSYRPTLYGYTF.